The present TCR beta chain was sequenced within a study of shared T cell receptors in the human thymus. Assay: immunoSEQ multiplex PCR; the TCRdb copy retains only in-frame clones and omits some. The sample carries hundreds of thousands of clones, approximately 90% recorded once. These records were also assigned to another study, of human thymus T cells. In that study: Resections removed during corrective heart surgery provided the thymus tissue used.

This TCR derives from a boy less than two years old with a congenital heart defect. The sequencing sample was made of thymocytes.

The chain's CDR3 is CAWRDLGTTTYEQYF. DNA for the CDR3: TGTGCCTGGAGAGATCTCGGGACTACCACCTACGAGCAGTACTTC. The gene calls are TRBV30 and TRBJ2-7; 7 bases are a match to TRBD2. CDR1 and CDR2 from the germline V gene are GTSNPN and SVGIG (reference sequence). The CDR3 loop spans 15 amino acids. Trimming removed 3 bases from V and 2 bases from J; junction bases left unmatched: 10.